These 5 T cell receptor beta chains share one sample of origin, sequenced in a study of blood T cell repertoires in COVID-19. Generated by immunoSEQ multiplex PCR, the TCRdb table keeps only in-frame clones and is missing some. Of around 420,000 clones in the sample, around 90% were seen once. The sequencing input was PBMCs or T cells enriched from blood (not recorded which). These receptors were collected from a woman aged 40 to 49 with acute COVID-19.

The chain is built from TRBV6-4 and TRBJ2-3, with TRBD1 matching 8 bases. Losses at the gene ends were 8 bases for V and 3 bases for J; bases not matched to a gene: 4. This CDR3 has 13 residues. Germline loops: CDR1 MRHNA, CDR2 SNTAGT. The DNA for the CDR3 is TGTGCCAGCGGACAGGGTGGGACAGATACGCAGTATTTT. This codes for CASGQGGTDTQYF.

V usage is TRBV3-1 (or the pseudogene TRBV3-2) and J usage is TRBJ2-1; 8 positions match TRBD2. The V and J ends lost 2 bases and 1 base, in that order; junction bases with no gene match: 7. In germline, CDR1 is LGHDT, CDR2 YNNKEL (reference sequence). The CDR3 has 17 residues. In DNA form, the CDR3 reads TGTGCCAGCAGCCAACGGAGCGGGGGTACGTCCTACAATGAGCAGTTCTTC. It is translated as CASSQRSGGTSYNEQFF.

The chain couples TRBV20-1 to TRBJ1-1; D possibly corresponds to TRBD1 (5 bases). Trimming removed 3 bases from V and 3 bases from J, with 14 bases in between. The CDR3 contains 14 residues. Per germline, CDR1 DFQATT and CDR2 SNEGSKA (reference sequence). The CDR3, as DNA: TGCAGTGCTAGTCTCACAGGTCGGGACACTGAAGCTTTCTTT. Translated: CSASLTGRDTEAFF.

The chain combines TRBV24-1 with TRBJ1-5; 7 bases agree with TRBD1. The CDR3 loop spans 12 amino acids. V lost 4 bases, J lost 9 bases, and 2 bases stayed unmatched. CDR1 is KGHDR, CDR2 SFDVKD, per germline. The CDR3 DNA sequence: TGTGCCACCAGTGACCAGGGGGGGCCCCAGCATTTT. The encoded protein is CATSDQGGPQHF.

This chain connects TRBV10-3 to TRBJ2-7, with D hard to call. V was trimmed by 7 bases and J by 0 bases, leaving 10 bases between them. Germline values: CDR1 ENHRY, CDR2 SYGVKD. The CDR3 spans 13 residues. CDR3 bases: TGTGCCATCAAGCCTTCAAGCTCCTACGAGCAGTACTTC. Amino acids: CAIKPSSSYEQYF.